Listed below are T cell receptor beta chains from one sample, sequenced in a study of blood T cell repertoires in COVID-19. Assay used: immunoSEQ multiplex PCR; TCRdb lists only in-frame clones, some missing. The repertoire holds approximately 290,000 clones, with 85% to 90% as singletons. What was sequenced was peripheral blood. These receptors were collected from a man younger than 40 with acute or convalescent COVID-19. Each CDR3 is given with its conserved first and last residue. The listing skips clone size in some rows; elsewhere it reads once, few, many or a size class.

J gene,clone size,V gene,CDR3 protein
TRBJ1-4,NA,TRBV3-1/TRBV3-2,CASSQMGHEKLFF
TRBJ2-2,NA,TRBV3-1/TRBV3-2,CASSQAGGGTGELFF
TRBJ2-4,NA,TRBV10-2,CASSDMGGNIQYF
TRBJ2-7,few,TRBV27,CASSFLYPGTSGSSSSYEQYF
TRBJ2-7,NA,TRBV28,CASGGRVRGEQYF
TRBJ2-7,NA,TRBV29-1,CSALTYGTGGSEQYF
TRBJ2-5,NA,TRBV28,CASSRGTGGGWGYKETQYF
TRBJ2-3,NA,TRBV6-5,CASTIGQGSTDTQYF
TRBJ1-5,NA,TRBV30,CAWSQQGNQPQHF
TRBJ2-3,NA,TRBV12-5,CASGLGDRTGPSTDTQYF
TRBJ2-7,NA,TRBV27,CASSPKRDPSYEQYF
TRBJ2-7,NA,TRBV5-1,CASSLWAGGQEEQYF
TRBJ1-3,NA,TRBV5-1,CASSLRVSGNTIYF
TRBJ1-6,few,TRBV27,CASSLQGSSYNSPLHF
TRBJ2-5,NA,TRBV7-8,CASSLAGAAGTQYF
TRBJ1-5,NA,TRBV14,CASSRGGNQPQHF
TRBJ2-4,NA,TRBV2,CASRNRRAKNIQYF
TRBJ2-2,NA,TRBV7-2,CASSFNRYTGELFF
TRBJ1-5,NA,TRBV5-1,CASSDGQGDRF
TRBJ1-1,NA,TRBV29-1,CSVPDRGRTEAFF
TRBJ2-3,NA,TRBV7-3,CASSPRGSDTQYF
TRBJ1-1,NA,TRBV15,CATSGRDSLGAFF
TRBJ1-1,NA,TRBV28,CASSFAEWRAPEAFF
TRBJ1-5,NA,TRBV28,CASSFAGVNQPQHF
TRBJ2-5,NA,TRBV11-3,CASSPGRAETQYF
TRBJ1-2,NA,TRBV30,CAWSGAGEGYTF
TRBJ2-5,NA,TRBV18,CASSPISGSQETQYF
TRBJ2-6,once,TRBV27,CASRSGGTGLSGANVLTF
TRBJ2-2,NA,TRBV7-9,CASSFQENRDTSVELFF
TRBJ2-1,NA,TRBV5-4,CASSSDRDRLYNEQFF
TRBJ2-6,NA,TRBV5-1,CASSLGSSGANVLTF
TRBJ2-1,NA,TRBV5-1,CASSLRTSGGGADEQFF
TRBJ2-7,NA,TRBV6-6,CASSYSVAHEQYF
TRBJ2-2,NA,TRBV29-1,CSHQGQGDRGELFF
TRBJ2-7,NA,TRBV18,CASSLGGTGAYEQYF
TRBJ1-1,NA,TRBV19,CASSSDRLNTEAFF
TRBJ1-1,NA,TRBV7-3,CASSLKEGAAFF
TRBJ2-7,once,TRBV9,CASSVTGEDEQYF
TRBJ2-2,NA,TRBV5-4,CASSTTMDRAGELFF
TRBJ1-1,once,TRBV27,CASNSPGQRWIFF
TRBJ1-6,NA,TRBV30,CAWSAGSYRDNSPLHF
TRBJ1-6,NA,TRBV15,CATSSLAGPSSPLHF
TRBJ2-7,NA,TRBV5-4,CASSFDPGKQYF
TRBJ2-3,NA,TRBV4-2,CASSQTPGQRADTQYF